Listed here are 10 T cell receptor beta chains from one sample, sequenced in a study of blood T cells in healthy people across ages (dated by TCRdb to 2013 to 2016). The library was generated by 5' RACE. The sample was run on an Illumina HiSeq 2500. The second PCR ran for about 6 to 11 cycles and used a J-beta primer mix along with a sample-barcoded 5' primer. TCRdb handled the public reads itself, with Q25 trimming in fastp and clone calling in MiXCR, and kept productive beta chains. Records with the same CDR3 protein are collapsed into one entry carrying the most frequent genes and DNA. Here the sample has around 580,000 distinct CDR3 sequences; more than 45% occur a single time. The ten largest clones take up roughly 25% of the sample. The sample comprised blood. The receptors derive from an older man in good health.

This clonotype has a handful of counts. The rearrangement links TRBV10-3 to TRBJ2-3, with D unresolved. Germline V CDR1 and CDR2: ENHRY, SYGVKD. The CDR3 runs to 15 residues. Deletions cut 4 bases from V and 2 bases from J, with 13 bases between. The CDR3 DNA reads as TGTGCCATCAGTGGGTTCGGTGAAGCCACAGATACGCAGTATTTT. Translating gives CAISGFGEATDTQYF.

This rearrangement joins TRBV20-1 to TRBJ1-6, with 9 bases lining up with TRBD1. CDR3 length: 16 amino acids. Germline V gives CDR1 DFQATT, CDR2 SNEGSKA (reference sequence). V was pared by 2 bases and J by 6 bases, with 8 bases of the junction left unmatched. The DNA of the CDR3 is TGCAGTGCTAGACCCCGTCCGACAGGGGGTAATTCACCCCTCCACTTT. This translates into CSARPRPTGGNSPLHF.

This clonotype appeared a single time. The chain joins TRBV6-2 or TRBV6-3 to TRBJ2-1; D gene uncertain. The CDR3 loop spans 12 amino acids. Germline CDR1 and CDR2: MNHEY and SVGEGT. V lost 2 bases to trimming and J lost 4 bases, with 3 bases between them. The CDR3 bases are TGTGCCAGCAGTTACATTTACAATGAGCAGTTCTTC. Encoded protein: CASSYIYNEQFF.

The chain combines TRBV4-3 with TRBJ2-2; 10 positions agree with TRBD2. Germline CDR1 LGHNA, CDR2 YSLEER. Trimming took 0 bases from V and 5 from J; bases not matched to a gene: 6. CDR3 length: 17 amino acids. The CDR3 coding sequence is TGCGCCAGCAGCCAAGATAGTCTAGCGGGAGAGACCGGGGAGCTGTTTTTT. Encoded protein: CASSQDSLAGETGELFF.

This clonotype was counted only a few times. J is TRBJ2-1 and V is TRBV29-1, with D hard to call. The germline V and J ends were trimmed by 4 bases and 9 bases, with 10 bases remaining between them. The CDR3 totals 11 residues. CDR1 is SQVTM, CDR2 ANQGSEA, per germline. The CDR3 DNA sequence: TGCAGCGTTGGGCAGCCGAGTGAGCAGTTCTTC. Its protein product is CSVGQPSEQFF.

The chain carries TRBV9 and TRBJ1-1, with a tentative D call TRBD1 (5 bases). CDR3 length: 15 residues. Between the trimmed V and J ends, which lost 4 bases and 1 base, there was a span of 14 bases. Germline assignment: CDR1 SGDLS and CDR2 YYNGEE. The CDR3 protein is CASSPFPGQNTEAFF. The DNA of the CDR3 is TGTGCCAGCAGCCCCTTCCCCGGACAGAACACTGAAGCTTTCTTT.

The V call is TRBV3-1, the J call TRBJ1-1, with TRBD1 as a possible D gene (6 bases). The CDR3 runs to 13 residues. Looked up from germline, CDR1 is LGHDT and CDR2 is YNNKEL (reference sequence). V lost 4 bases, J lost 12 bases, and 18 bases lay in between. The DNA of the CDR3 is TGTGCCAGCAGCCCCAGGGACACCAACGCGCCTTTCTTT. The encoded protein is CASSPRDTNAPFF.

This clonotype was detected only a few times. The chain is built from TRBV6-5 and TRBJ2-3; 8 positions agree with TRBD2. The CDR3 length is 16 residues. In germline, CDR1 is MNHEY, CDR2 SVGAGI. With 5 bases clipped from V and 3 bases from J, the junction kept 10 bases outside the gene matches. CDR3 nucleotide sequence: TGTGCCAGCAGTCCGGGGGGGCCGACTGGGACAGATACGCAGTATTTT. It yields the protein CASSPGGPTGTDTQYF.

In DNA form, the CDR3 reads TGTGCCAGCAGCTTAGATCTTAGCGGGAGAGAAGATACGCAGTATTTT. Amino acids: CASSLDLSGREDTQYF. The chain links TRBV7-9 to TRBJ2-3; TRBD2 matches at 9 bases. Trimming took 1 base from V and 5 from J; bases not matched to a gene: 7. Germline V gene lookup returns CDR1 SEHNR and CDR2 FQNEAQ (reference sequence). This CDR3 spans 16 amino acids.

This chain links TRBV4-2 with TRBJ1-1, with D possibly matching TRBD1 (6 bases). Looked up from germline, CDR1 is LGHNA and CDR2 is YNFKEQ. The length of the CDR3 is 15 residues. Deletions cut 1 base from V and 3 bases from J, with 12 bases between. The CDR3, as DNA: TGTGCCAGCAGCCAAGTAACAGGGTCGTACACTGAAGCTTTCTTT. This sequence encodes CASSQVTGSYTEAFF.